This passage covers 26 T cell receptor beta chains from one sample sequenced in a study of cytomegalovirus exposure and HLA in healthy donors. Produced via immunoSEQ multiplex PCR; TCRdb's table is partial and in-frame only. The data show some 130,000 clones, approximately 82% seen once. Sequencing input: PBMCs. These receptors were taken from a man aged 25 to 40 in good health and CMV-seropositive.

The sample holds one count of this clone. The rearrangement joins TRBV6-5 to TRBJ2-7, with a possible D match to TRBD1 (6 bases). Germline V CDR1 and CDR2: MNHEY, SVGAGI. This CDR3 spans 15 amino acids. The V end lost 2 bases, the J end lost 5 bases, and 16 bases lay between the germline ends. The CDR3 sequence: CASSYRWGRLDEQYF. CDR3 bases: TGTGCCAGCAGTTACCGTTGGGGGCGATTAGACGAGCAGTACTTC.

This clone was counted a single time. The V call is TRBV5-4, the J call TRBJ1-1, with no clear D. Trimming pared 5 bases from V and 0 bases from J, leaving 11 bases between. Germline CDR1 and CDR2: SGHNT and YYREEE (reference sequence). The CDR3 totals 14 residues. The CDR3 spells CASSPPNLNTEAFF. The CDR3 region has the DNA TGTGCCAGCAGTCCGCCGAACTTGAACACTGAAGCTTTCTTT. Full variable domain (rest looked up from reference TRBV5-4 and TRBJ1-1): ETGVTQSPTHLIKTRGQQVTLRCSSQSGHNTVSWYQQALGQGPQFIFQYYREEENGRGNFPPRFSGLQFPNYSSELNVNALELDDSALYLCASSPPNLNTEAFFGQGTRLTVV.

The V gene is TRBV2, the J gene TRBJ2-4; 12 nucleotides agree with TRBD2. There are 16 residues in the CDR3. Germline V gene data show CDR1 as SNHLY and CDR2 as FYNNEI. The V and J ends lost 6 bases and 0 bases, in that order; junction bases with no gene match: 3. Here the CDR3 reads CASSPSGGEAKNIQYF. The CDR3 bases are TGTGCCAGCAGCCCTAGCGGGGGGGAAGCCAAAAACATTCAGTACTTC.

Written as DNA, the CDR3 is TGTGCCAGCGGGCAGACCTACGAGCAGTACTTC. This translates into CASGQTYEQYF. The J gene is TRBJ2-7, the V gene TRBV6-1, with D unresolved. Germline CDR1 and CDR2: MNHNS and SASEGT. V was pared by 8 bases and J by 2 bases, with 7 bases between. The CDR3 runs to 11 residues.

CDR3 sequence: CASSISPRTGDGNTIYF. CDR3 sequence (DNA): TGTGCCAGTAGTATTTCCCCCCGGACAGGGGATGGAAACACCATATATTTT. The gene calls are TRBV19 and TRBJ1-3; TRBD1 aligns across 9 bases. The CDR3 covers 17 residues. Germline CDR1 reads LNHDA; CDR2 reads SQIVND (reference sequence). J was trimmed by 3 bases and V by 3 bases; bases with no gene match: 9.

V is TRBV7-9 and J is TRBJ2-3; TRBD2 aligns across 9 bases. Looked up from germline, CDR1 is SEHNR and CDR2 is FQNEAQ (reference sequence). The ends lost 5 bases at V and 2 bases at J; junction bases unmatched: 8. The CDR3 extends over 16 amino acids. Here the CDR3 DNA reads TGTGCCAGCAGCCCAAGGCGGGGGGGTGACACAGATACGCAGTATTTT. The encoded protein is CASSPRRGGDTDTQYF.

The chain couples TRBV29-1 to TRBJ2-7; possibly TRBD1 for D (6 bases). This CDR3 comprises 15 residues. CDR1 and CDR2 from the germline V gene are SQVTM and ANQGSEA. V was cut by 0 bases and J by 9 bases, with 21 bases left in between. The CDR3 protein is CSVEDRKAGQQAQYF. CDR3 DNA: TGCAGCGTTGAAGATAGGAAGGCAGGACAGCAGGCGCAGTACTTC.

The rearrangement joins TRBV19 to TRBJ2-7, with D tentatively TRBD1 (6 bases). V gave up 4 bases and J gave up 1 base, with 11 bases separating them. Germline V gives CDR1 LNHDA, CDR2 SQIVND (reference sequence). The CDR3 runs 14 residues. The CDR3 sequence is CASSTPGTSYEQYF. Here the CDR3 DNA reads TGTGCCAGTAGTACCCCCGGGACATCCTACGAGCAGTACTTC. Full variable domain (remainder filled in from reference TRBV19 and TRBJ2-7): DGGITQSPKYLFRKEGQNVTLSCEQNLNHDAMYWYRQDPGQGLRLIYYSQIVNDFQKGDIAEGYSVSREKKESFPLTVTSAQKNPTAFYLCASSTPGTSYEQYFGPGTRLTVT.

This clone came up a few times. The V and J genes are TRBV2 and TRBJ2-7; TRBD2 is a possible D gene (5 bases). The CDR3 covers 12 residues. Trimming removed 7 bases from V and 1 base from J, with 8 bases in between. Germline V gene sequence: CDR1 SNHLY, CDR2 FYNNEI. The CDR3 DNA sequence: TGTGCCAGCACCACTAGGTCCTACGAGCAGTACTTC. Translated: CASTTRSYEQYF. The full variable domain, with the rest looked up from reference TRBV2 and TRBJ2-7, is EPEVTQTPSHQVTQMGQEVILRCVPISNHLYFYWYRQILGQKVEFLVSFYNNEISEKSEIFDDQFSVERPDGSNFTLKIRSTKLEDSAMYFCASTTRSYEQYFGPGTRLTVT.

The CDR3 DNA sequence: TGTGCCAGTAGCCGGGACAGTTCTTACGAAAAACTGTTTTTT. As protein: CASSRDSSYEKLFF. The rearrangement joins TRBV19 to TRBJ1-4; 7 bases line up with TRBD1. CDR1 LNHDA and CDR2 SQIVND come from the germline V gene (reference sequence). The CDR3 is 14 amino acids. V lost 6 bases to trimming and J lost 8 bases; unmatched junction nucleotides: 9.

The rearrangement joins TRBV11-1 to TRBJ1-2, with a tentative D call TRBD1 (5 bases). This CDR3 contains 13 residues. Looked up from germline, CDR1 is SGHAT and CDR2 is FQDESV (reference sequence). V dropped 4 bases and J dropped 8 bases, with 14 bases sitting between them. Written as DNA, the CDR3 is TGTGCCAGCAGCTCCACAGGACCGCTGGGCTACACCTTC. Translated: CASSSTGPLGYTF.

V usage is TRBV10-3 and J usage is TRBJ2-2; 11 nucleotides match TRBD2. The J segment lost 0 bases and the V segment lost 6 bases, leaving 6 bases of the junction unmatched. CDR3 length: 17 amino acids. CDR1 is ENHRY and CDR2 is SYGVKD in the germline V gene. This CDR3 reads CAIRQTSGKANTGELFF. In DNA form, the CDR3 reads TGTGCCATCAGGCAGACTAGCGGGAAGGCGAACACCGGGGAGCTGTTTTTT.

This clone was counted between two and nine times. V gene TRBV6-6 combines with J gene TRBJ1-2; TRBD1 aligns across 8 bases. The CDR3 runs 12 residues. The V gene's germline CDR1 is MNHNY and CDR2 SVGAGI (reference sequence). The trim removed 8 bases at V and 8 bases at J, leaving 7 bases unmatched. This chain's CDR3 is CASRPGQGGYTF. In DNA, the CDR3 is TGTGCCAGCCGACCCGGACAGGGCGGCTACACCTTC.

The chain joins TRBV7-2 to TRBJ1-2; TRBD1 aligns across 7 bases. J lost 4 bases, V lost 5 bases, and 7 bases had no gene match. The CDR3 has 14 residues. Germline V gene lookup returns CDR1 SGHTA and CDR2 FQGNSA. CDR3 loop: CASSRTTGPYGYTF. The CDR3 bases are TGTGCCAGCAGCAGAACGACAGGGCCCTATGGCTACACCTTC.

This chain joins TRBV6-6 and TRBJ1-2, with 8 bases matching TRBD1. Germline trimming cut 6 bases from V and 6 bases from J; bases unmatched to any gene: 6. Germline CDR1 MNHNY, CDR2 SVGAGI (reference sequence). The CDR3 consists of 13 residues. CDR3 sequence reads: CASSLGQGDGYTF. For the CDR3, the DNA is TGTGCCAGCAGCCTCGGACAGGGTGATGGCTACACCTTC.

V and J are TRBV6-1 and TRBJ1-2, with 7 bases aligning to TRBD1. The CDR3 consists of 13 residues. The junction had 6 bases not matched to a gene; V was cut back by 7 bases and J by 4 bases. The germline gives CDR1 MNHNS, CDR2 SASEGT. The CDR3 sequence is CASTDRVVYGYTF. DNA for the CDR3: TGTGCCAGCACCGACAGGGTGGTCTATGGCTACACCTTC.

As to this clone: This may be a read error, as it is one base from a much larger clone. The rearrangement uses TRBV7-9 and TRBJ1-5; a weak D match, TRBD1 (6 bases). V lost 6 bases, J lost 1 base, and 13 bases lay in between. CDR1 and CDR2 from the germline V gene are SEHNR and FQNEAQ (reference sequence). The CDR3 is 15 amino acids. CDR3 bases: TGTGCCAGCAGTTTCCACAGGGAAAGCAATCAGCCCCAGCATTTT. Its translation: CASSFHRESNQPQHF. Drawing the rest from reference TRBV7-9 and TRBJ1-5, the complete variable domain is DTGVSQNPRHKITKRGQNVTFRCDPISEHNRLYWYRQTLGQGPEFLTYFQNEAQLEKSRLLSDRFSAERPKGSFSTLEIQRTEQGDSAMYLCASSFHRESNQPQHFGDGTRLSIL.

The chain links TRBV30 to TRBJ1-3; perhaps TRBD1 as D (6 bases). The germline gives CDR1 GTSNPN, CDR2 SVGIG (reference sequence). CDR3 length: 15 residues. The germline V and J ends were trimmed by 2 bases and 2 bases, with 13 bases remaining between them. The chain's CDR3 is CAWSIPSGAGNTIYF. The CDR3 DNA sequence: TGTGCCTGGAGTATCCCATCAGGGGCTGGAAACACCATATATTTT.

V gene TRBV29-1 combines with J gene TRBJ1-1, with D unclear. From germline, CDR1 is SQVTM and CDR2 ANQGSEA. CDR3 length: 13 amino acids. Trimming stripped 4 bases from V and 0 bases from J, with 9 bases between. The CDR3 region is CSVALRMNTEAFF. The CDR3 DNA sequence: TGCAGCGTTGCCCTCAGGATGAACACTGAAGCTTTCTTT.

The V gene is TRBV27, the J gene TRBJ2-1; 8 bases fit TRBD1. V lost 5 bases and J lost 4; bases outside the gene matches: 10. Germline CDR1 is MNHEY and CDR2 is SMNVEV (reference sequence). The CDR3 loop spans 16 amino acids. As DNA, the CDR3 is TGTGCCAGCAGTGGCTCTCAGGGGGCGGAGTACAATGAGCAGTTCTTC. Protein: CASSGSQGAEYNEQFF.

The chain is built from TRBV19 and TRBJ2-3; D gene unclear. The CDR3 length is 13 residues. Per the germline V gene, CDR1 is LNHDA and CDR2 is SQIVND (reference sequence). V lost 2 bases and J 6 bases, leaving 9 bases between the germline ends. CDR3 loop: CASSINQRDTQYF. The CDR3, as DNA: TGTGCCAGTAGTATAAACCAGAGGGATACGCAGTATTTT.

This chain uses TRBV7-2 with TRBJ2-2, with TRBD2 matching 8 bases. Germline trimming cut 5 bases from V and 7 bases from J; bases unmatched to any gene: 6. The germline V gene has CDR1 SGHTA and CDR2 FQGNSA. The CDR3 spans 14 residues. The CDR3: CASSRGGQGGELFF. DNA for the CDR3: TGTGCCAGCAGCCGGGGGGGGCAAGGCGGGGAGCTGTTTTTT.

V gene TRBV21-1 combines with J gene TRBJ2-3; the table gives TRBD1 as D, unverified against the DNA. TRBV21-1 is an annotated pseudogene. The CDR3 contains 16 residues. The CDR3 DNA sequence: TGTGCCAGCAGCAAAGGAACACGCCCTAGCACAGATACGCAGTATTTT. Translated: CASSKGTRPSTDTQYF.

V usage is TRBV4-1 and J usage is TRBJ1-5, with D possibly matching TRBD1 (5 bases). The germline CDR1 and CDR2 sequences are MGHRA and YSYEKL. Trimming cost V 1 base and J 0 bases, with 10 bases left between them. The CDR3 is made up of 16 amino acids. The CDR3 loop reads CASSQGQMYSNQPQHF. CDR3 DNA: TGCGCCAGCAGCCAAGGACAGATGTATAGCAATCAGCCCCAGCATTTT.

CDR3 DNA sequence: TGTGCCTGGGATTACGGGAGCTCCTACGAGCAGTACTTC. Translated: CAWDYGSSYEQYF. The J gene is TRBJ2-7, the V gene TRBV30; a weak D match, TRBD2 (6 bases). Trimming left V 5 bases short and J 0 bases short, with 11 bases between. This CDR3 spans 13 amino acids. Germline V CDR1 and CDR2: GTSNPN, SVGIG (reference sequence).

The genes are TRBV6-1 and TRBJ1-4, with 11 positions matching TRBD1. CDR3 size: 17 residues. The V and J ends lost 3 bases and 4 bases, in that order; junction bases with no gene match: 7. The germline V gene encodes CDR1 MNHNS and CDR2 SASEGT. CDR3 loop: CASSDRPGTGGNEKLFF. The CDR3 DNA follows: TGTGCCAGCAGTGACCGTCCCGGGACAGGGGGTAATGAAAAACTGTTTTTT.